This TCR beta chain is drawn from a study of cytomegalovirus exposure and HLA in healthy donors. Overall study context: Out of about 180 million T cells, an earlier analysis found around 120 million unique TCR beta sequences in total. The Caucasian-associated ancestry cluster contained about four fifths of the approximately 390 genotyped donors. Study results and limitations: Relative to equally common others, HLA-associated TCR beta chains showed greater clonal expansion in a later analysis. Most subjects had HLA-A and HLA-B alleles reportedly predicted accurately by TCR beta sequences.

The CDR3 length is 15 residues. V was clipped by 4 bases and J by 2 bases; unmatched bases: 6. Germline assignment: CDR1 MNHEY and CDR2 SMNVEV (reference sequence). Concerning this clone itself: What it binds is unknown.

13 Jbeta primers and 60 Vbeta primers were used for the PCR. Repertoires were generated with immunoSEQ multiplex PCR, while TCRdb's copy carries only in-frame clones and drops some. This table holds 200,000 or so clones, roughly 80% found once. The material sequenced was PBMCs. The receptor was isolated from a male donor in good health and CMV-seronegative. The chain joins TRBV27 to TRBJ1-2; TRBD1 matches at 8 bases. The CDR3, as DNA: TGTGCCAGCAGTTCACAGGGGGTCCCCAACTATGGCTACACCTTC. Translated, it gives CASSSQGVPNYGYTF.